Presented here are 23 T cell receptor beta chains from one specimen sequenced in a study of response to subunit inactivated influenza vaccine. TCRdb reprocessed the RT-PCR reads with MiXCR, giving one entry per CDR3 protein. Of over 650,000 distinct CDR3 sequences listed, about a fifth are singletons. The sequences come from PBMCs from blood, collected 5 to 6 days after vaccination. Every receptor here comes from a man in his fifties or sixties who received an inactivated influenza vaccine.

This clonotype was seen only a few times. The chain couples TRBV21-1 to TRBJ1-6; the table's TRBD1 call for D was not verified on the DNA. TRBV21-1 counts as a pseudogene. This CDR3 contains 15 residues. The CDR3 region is CASSDGQGYSSPLHF. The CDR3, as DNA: TGTGCCAGCAGCGATGGACAGGGGTATAGTTCACCCCTCCACTTT.

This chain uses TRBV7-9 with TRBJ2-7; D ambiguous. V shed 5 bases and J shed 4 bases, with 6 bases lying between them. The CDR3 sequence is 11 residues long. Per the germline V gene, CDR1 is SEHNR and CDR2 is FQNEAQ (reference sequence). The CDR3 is CASSIAYEQYF. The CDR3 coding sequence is TGTGCCAGCAGCATCGCATACGAGCAGTACTTC.

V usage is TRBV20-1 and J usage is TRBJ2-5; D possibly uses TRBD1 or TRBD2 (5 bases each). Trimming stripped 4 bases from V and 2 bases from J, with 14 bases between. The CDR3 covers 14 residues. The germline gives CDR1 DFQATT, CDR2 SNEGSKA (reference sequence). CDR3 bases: TGCAGTGCTATAACCCGGGACCTTCAAGAGACCCAGTACTTC. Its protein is CSAITRDLQETQYF.

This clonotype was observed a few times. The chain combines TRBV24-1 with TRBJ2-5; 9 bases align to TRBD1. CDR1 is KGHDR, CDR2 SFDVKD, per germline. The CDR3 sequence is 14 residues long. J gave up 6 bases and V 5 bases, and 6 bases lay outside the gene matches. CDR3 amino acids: CATSGRQGEKTQYF. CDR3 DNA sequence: TGTGCCACCAGTGGTCGACAGGGGGAGAAGACCCAGTACTTC.

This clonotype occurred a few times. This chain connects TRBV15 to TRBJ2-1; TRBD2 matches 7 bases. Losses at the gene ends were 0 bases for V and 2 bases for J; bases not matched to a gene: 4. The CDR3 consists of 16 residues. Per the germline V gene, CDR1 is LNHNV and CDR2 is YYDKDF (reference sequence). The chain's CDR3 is CATSRDRAGTYNEQFF. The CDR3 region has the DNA TGTGCCACCAGCAGAGATCGAGCGGGAACCTACAATGAGCAGTTCTTC.

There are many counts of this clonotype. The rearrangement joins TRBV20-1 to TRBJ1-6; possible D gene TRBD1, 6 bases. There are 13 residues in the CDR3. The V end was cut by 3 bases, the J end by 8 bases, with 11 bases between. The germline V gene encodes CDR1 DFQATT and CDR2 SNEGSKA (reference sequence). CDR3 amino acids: CSASSGADSPLHF. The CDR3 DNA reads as TGCAGTGCTAGCTCAGGGGCTGATTCACCCCTCCACTTT.

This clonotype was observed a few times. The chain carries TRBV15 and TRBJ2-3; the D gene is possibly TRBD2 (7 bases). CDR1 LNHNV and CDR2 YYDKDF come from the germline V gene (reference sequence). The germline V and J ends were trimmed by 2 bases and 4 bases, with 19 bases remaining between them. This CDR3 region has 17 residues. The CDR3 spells CATSRPLGGGNPDTQYF. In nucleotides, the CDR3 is TGTGCCACCAGCAGACCCCTGGGGGGGGGCAACCCAGATACGCAGTATTTT.

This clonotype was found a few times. The CDR3 bases are TGTGCCATCAGTGGAGGGGGCGCCGGTGTTTACGAGCAGTACTTC. This gives the protein CAISGGGAGVYEQYF. The rearrangement joins TRBV10-3 to TRBJ2-7, with 7 bases identical to TRBD1. The CDR3 length is 15 residues. Per the germline V gene, CDR1 is ENHRY and CDR2 is SYGVKD. V gave up 4 bases and J gave up 4 bases; unmatched junction bases: 10.

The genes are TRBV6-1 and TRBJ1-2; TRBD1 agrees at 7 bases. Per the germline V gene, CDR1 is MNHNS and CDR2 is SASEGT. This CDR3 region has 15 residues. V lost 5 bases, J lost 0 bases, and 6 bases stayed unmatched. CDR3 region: CASSPGQAANYGYTF. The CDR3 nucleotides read TGTGCCAGCAGTCCTGGACAGGCCGCTAACTATGGCTACACCTTC.

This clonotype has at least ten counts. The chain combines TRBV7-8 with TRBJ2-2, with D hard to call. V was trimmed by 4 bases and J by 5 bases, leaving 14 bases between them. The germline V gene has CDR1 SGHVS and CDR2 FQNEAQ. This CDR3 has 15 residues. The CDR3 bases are TGTGCCAGCAGCTCTCGGATGGGTAGGACCGGGGAGCTGTTTTTT. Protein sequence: CASSSRMGRTGELFF. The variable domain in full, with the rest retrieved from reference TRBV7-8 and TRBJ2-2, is GAGVSQSPRYKVAKRGQDVALRCDPISGHVSLFWYQQALGQGPEFLTYFQNEAQLDKSGLPSDRFFAERPEGSVSTLKIQRTQQEDSAVYLCASSSRMGRTGELFFGEGSRLTVL.

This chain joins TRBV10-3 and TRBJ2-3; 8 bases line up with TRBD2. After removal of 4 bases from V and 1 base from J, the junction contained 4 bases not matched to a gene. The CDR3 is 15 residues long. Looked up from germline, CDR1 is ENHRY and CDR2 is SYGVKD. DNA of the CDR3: TGTGCCATCAGTGCTGGTAGCGGGGGCACAGATACGCAGTATTTT. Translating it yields CAISAGSGGTDTQYF.

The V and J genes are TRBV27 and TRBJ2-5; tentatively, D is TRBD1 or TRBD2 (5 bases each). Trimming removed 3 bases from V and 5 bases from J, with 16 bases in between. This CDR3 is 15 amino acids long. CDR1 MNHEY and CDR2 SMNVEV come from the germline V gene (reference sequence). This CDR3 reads CASSFTRDRRETQYF. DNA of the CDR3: TGTGCCAGCAGTTTCACACGGGACCGTCGGGAGACCCAGTACTTC.

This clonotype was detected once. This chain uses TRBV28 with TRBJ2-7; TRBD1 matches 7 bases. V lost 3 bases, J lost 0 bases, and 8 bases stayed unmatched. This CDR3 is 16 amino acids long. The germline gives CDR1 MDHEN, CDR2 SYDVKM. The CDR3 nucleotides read TGTGCCAGCAGTTTGGGTCAGGGGGAATCCTCCTACGAGCAGTACTTC. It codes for CASSLGQGESSYEQYF.

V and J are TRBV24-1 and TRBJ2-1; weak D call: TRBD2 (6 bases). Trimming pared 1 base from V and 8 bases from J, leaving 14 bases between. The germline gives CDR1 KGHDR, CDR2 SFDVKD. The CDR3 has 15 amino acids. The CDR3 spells CATSDLRGDPHEQFF. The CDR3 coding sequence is TGTGCCACCAGTGATTTACGCGGGGACCCCCATGAGCAGTTCTTC.

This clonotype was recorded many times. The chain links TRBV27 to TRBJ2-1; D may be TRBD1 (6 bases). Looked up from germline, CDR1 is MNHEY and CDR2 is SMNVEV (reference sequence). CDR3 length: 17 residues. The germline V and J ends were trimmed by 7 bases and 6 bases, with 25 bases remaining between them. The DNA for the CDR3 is TGTGCCAGCACTTTCCTACAGTCGCAGGGGTTAGGCAATGAGCAGTTCTTC. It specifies CASTFLQSQGLGNEQFF.

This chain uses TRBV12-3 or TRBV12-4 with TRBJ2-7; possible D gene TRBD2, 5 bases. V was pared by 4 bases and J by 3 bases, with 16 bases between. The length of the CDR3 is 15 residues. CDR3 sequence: CASSYAEGVLYEQYF. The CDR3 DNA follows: TGTGCCAGCAGTTACGCCGAGGGAGTCCTCTACGAGCAGTACTTC.

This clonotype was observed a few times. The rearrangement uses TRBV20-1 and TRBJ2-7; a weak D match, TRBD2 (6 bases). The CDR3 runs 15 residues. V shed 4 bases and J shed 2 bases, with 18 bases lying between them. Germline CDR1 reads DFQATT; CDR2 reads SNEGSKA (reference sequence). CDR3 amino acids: CSATDPEGYPYEQYF. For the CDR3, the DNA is TGCAGTGCTACAGACCCGGAGGGCTACCCCTACGAGCAGTACTTC.

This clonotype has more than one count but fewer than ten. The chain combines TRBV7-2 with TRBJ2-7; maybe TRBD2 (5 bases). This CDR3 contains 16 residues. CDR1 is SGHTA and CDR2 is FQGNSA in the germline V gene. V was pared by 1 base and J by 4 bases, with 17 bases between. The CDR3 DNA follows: TGTGCCAGCAGCTTAGTCGGGGTGGTCTCTCGGTACGAGCAGTACTTC. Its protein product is CASSLVGVVSRYEQYF.

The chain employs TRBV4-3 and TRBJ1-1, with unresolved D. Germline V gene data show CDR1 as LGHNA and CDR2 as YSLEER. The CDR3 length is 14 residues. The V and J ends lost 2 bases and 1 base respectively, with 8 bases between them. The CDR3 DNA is TGCGCCAGCAGCCAACGTGACGGGAACACTGAAGCTTTCTTT. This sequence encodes CASSQRDGNTEAFF.

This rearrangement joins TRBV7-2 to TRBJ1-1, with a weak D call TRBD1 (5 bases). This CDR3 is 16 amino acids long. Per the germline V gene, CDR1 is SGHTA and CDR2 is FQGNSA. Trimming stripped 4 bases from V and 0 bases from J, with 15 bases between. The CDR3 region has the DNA TGTGCCAGCAGCTCGAGAGGGACGGCCATGAACACTGAAGCTTTCTTT. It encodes CASSSRGTAMNTEAFF.

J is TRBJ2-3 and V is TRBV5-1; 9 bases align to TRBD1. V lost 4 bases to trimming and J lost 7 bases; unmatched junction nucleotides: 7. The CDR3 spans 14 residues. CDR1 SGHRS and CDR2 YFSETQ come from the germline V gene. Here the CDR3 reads CASSPGTGWNTQYF. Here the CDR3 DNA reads TGCGCCAGCAGCCCAGGGACAGGGTGGAATACGCAGTATTTT.

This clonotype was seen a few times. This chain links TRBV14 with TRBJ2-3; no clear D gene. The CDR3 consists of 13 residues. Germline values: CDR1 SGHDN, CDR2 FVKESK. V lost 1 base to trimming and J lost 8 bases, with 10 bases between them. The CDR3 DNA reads TGTGCCAGCAGCCAAGGGGTGGCACCTACGCAGTATTTT. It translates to CASSQGVAPTQYF. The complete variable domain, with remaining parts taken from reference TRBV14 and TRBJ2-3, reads EAGVTQFPSHSVIEKGQTVTLRCDPISGHDNLYWYRRVMGKEIKFLLHFVKESKQDESGMPNNRFLAERTGGTYSTLKVQPAELEDSGVYFCASSQGVAPTQYFGPGTRLTVL.

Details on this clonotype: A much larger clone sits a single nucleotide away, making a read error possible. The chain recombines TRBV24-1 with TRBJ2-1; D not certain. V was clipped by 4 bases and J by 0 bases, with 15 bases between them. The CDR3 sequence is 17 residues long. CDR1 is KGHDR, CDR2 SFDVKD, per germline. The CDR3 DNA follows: TGTGCCACCAGTGAAAATCAGGCAGACCGCTCCTACAATGAGCAGTTCTTC. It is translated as CATSENQADRSYNEQFF.